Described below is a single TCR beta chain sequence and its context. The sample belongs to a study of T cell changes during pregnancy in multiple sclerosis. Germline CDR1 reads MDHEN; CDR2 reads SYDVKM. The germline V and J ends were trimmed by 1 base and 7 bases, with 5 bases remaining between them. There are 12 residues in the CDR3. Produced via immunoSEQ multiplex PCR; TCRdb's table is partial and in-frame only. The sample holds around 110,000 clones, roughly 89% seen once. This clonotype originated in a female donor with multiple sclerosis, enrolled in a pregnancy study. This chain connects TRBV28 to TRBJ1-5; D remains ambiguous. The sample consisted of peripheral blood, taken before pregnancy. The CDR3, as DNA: TGTGCCAGCAGTTTATATGGCCAGCCCCAGCATTTT. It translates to CASSLYGQPQHF. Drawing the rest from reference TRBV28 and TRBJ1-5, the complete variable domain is DVKVTQSSRYLVKRTGEKVFLECVQDMDHENMFWYRQDPGLGLRLIYFSYDVKMKEKGDIPEGYSVSREKKERFSLILESASTNQTSMYLCASSLYGQPQHFGDGTRLSIL.